This entry features one TCR beta chain sequence. Its antigen is unknown. No much larger clone exists at a distance of one base, and base qualities are not known. This specimen belongs to a study of blood T cell repertoires in COVID-19 (dated by TCRdb to 2020 to 2021). The study in broad terms: The collaborator samples originated in the United States, Italy and Spain and spanned the acute and convalescent phases of COVID-19. The prospective study material was composed of cDNA or gDNA derived from T cells, B-cell-depleted T cells, or PBMCs. Deeply sampled blood TCRbeta repertoires from subjects exposed to, actively infected with, or recovered from COVID-19 were included in the dataset. The repertoires were released in a freely available public database meant as a resource for research on the immune response to SARS-CoV-2. Samples were obtained from the ongoing ImmuneRACE study (first 160 participants) and from about 1,300 subjects provided by 6 global collaborators. Sample metadata almost always included a de-identified subject ID, COVID-19 status, age in years and sex. Where available, HLA class I and class II types were taken from metadata supplied by the sample provider and were not determined by assay-based typing. The paper as a whole reports these results and caveats: The quantity of clinical and demographic metadata differed by source and by participant and was supplied without curation.

For CDR1 and CDR2, the germline V gene (reference sequence) lists SGHKS and YYEKEE. V and J are truncated by 1 base and 7 bases respectively, leaving an intervening sequence of 18 bases. Reading from cysteine to phenylalanine, the CDR3 counts 16 amino acids. The retained sequence is limited to the CDR3, 48 bases, with the frame set at the first base. TCRbeta CDR3 regions were amplified from genomic DNA by means of the immunoSEQ Assay, a bias-controlled multiplex PCR. For the original study's pipeline: The number of nucleated cells in each sample was estimated from the amplification of reference gene primers within the assay. Sequence reads were collapsed and filtered to measure the absolute abundance of every unique TCRbeta CDR3 rearrangement. For each sample, productive Simpson clonality was calculated by taking the square root of Simpson's diversity index across productive rearrangements. The source is immuneACCESS, and TCRdb retained only in-frame sequences with V and J called. Part of the clones is not carried over; for the studies checked, unresolved V genes explain less than half of this, and the remainder is unexplained. V and J calls plus clone size are reproduced from that table; the DNA served to infer D and trimming. The sample has 150,000 to 250,000 clones on record, 94% of them singletons. 0.6% to 0.8% of the sample is held by the ten biggest clonotypes.

In Seattle, one collaborating source enrolled patients while the infection was active and tracked those patients longitudinally over the course of disease. The collaborating institutions used their own protocols to collect whole blood in K2EDTA tubes. For TCRbeta analysis, collaborator samples were shipped as frozen whole blood, as isolated PBMCs, or as DNA extracted from either sample type. The TCR was taken from a man younger than 45 with COVID-19, enrolled during active disease. Recombination joined TRBV5-5 with TRBJ1-5, with a weak D call of TRBD1 (6 bases match). The specimen was peripheral blood. Here is the DNA: TGTGCCAGCAGCTTGTCCCCAGGGACAAACATACAGCCCCAGCATTTT. It codes for CASSLSPGTNIQPQHF. The entire variable domain, with the stretches around the CDR3 drawn from the reference TRBV5-5 and TRBJ1-5 proteins, is DAGVTQSPTHLIKTRGQQVTLRCSPISGHKSVSWYQQVLGQGPQFIFQYYEKEERGRGNFPDRFSARQFPNYSSELNVNALLLGDSALYLCASSLSPGTNIQPQHFGDGTRLSIL.